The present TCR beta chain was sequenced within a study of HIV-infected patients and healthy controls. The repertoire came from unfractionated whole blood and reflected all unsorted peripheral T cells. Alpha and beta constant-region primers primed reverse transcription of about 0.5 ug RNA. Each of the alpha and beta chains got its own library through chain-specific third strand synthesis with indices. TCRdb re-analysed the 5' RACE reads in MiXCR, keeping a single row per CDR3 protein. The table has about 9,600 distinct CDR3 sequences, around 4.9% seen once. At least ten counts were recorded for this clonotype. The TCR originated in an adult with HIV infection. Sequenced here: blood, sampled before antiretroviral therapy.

The CDR3 bases are TGTGCCAGCAGTTTACTTGGGGATGGGGACACCCCGACCTACGAGCAGTACTTC. It encodes CASSLLGDGDTPTYEQYF. The gene calls are TRBV28 and TRBJ2-7; perhaps TRBD1 as D (6 bases). Germline V lookup: CDR1 MDHEN, CDR2 SYDVKM. The CDR3 consists of 18 residues. With 2 bases removed from V and 2 bases from J, the gap between germline ends came to 22 bases.